A selection of T cell receptor beta chains follows, all from one sample in a study of blood T cell repertoires in COVID-19. Data came from immunoSEQ multiplex PCR; TCRdb stores just in-frame clones and leaves some out. The repertoire has 250,000 to 300,000 clones, roughly 88% of them found once; the top ten carry about 2.1%. Specimen: PBMCs or T cells enriched from blood (not recorded which). These receptors all stem from a middle-aged woman with acute COVID-19. Each CDR3 is given with its conserved first and last residue. D genes are given only for firm matches. A row's size may be missing; if present it is once, few, many or a size class.

>.|.|TRBJ1-1|TRBV7-2
TGTGCCAGCACCCTGGACAGGAACACTGAAGCTTTCTTT
CASTLDRNTEAFF
>.|.|TRBJ2-2|TRBV6-2/TRBV6-3
TGTGCCAGCAGTTACCTGTACACCGGGGAGCTGTTTTTT
CASSYLYTGELFF
>TRBD1|.|TRBJ2-5|TRBV19
TGTGCCAGTAGGAACGGACAGGGGGGACAAGAGACCCAGTACTTC
CASRNGQGGQETQYF
>TRBD1|.|TRBJ1-1|TRBV4-1
TGCGCCAGCAGCCAGACCGGGACAGGGGGCATGAACACTGAAGCTTTCTTT
CASSQTGTGGMNTEAFF
>TRBD2|.|TRBJ2-1|TRBV11-2
TGTGCCAGCAGCTTAGGAGCGGGGGGCTACAATGAGCAGTTCTTC
CASSLGAGGYNEQFF
>.|.|TRBJ2-7|TRBV11-2
TGTGCCAGCAGCTCGGTCGGAGGCGGGACCCTCTACGAGCAGTACTTC
CASSSVGGGTLYEQYF
>.|.|TRBJ1-3|TRBV27
TGTGCCAGCAGTTTATTGGTGTCGGACAGCAACTCTGGAAACACCATATATTTT
CASSLLVSDSNSGNTIYF
>.|.|TRBJ2-7|TRBV5-8
TGTGCCAGCAGCTGGCGGGACGGTTCCTACGAGCAGTACTTC
CASSWRDGSYEQYF
>.|.|TRBJ2-3|TRBV21-1
TGTGCCAGCAGCAAAGCTGACAGGGGGCCTGCCGCTTTTAGCACAGATACGCAGTATTTT
CASSKADRGPAAFSTDTQYF
>TRBD2|.|TRBJ2-3|TRBV5-1
TGCGCCAGCAGCTTGGCCGGGACTAGGGGCGATACGCAGTATTTT
CASSLAGTRGDTQYF
>TRBD2|.|TRBJ2-5|TRBV7-8
TGTGCCAGCAGCTTCGGACTGGGGGGGGAGACCCAGTACTTC
CASSFGLGGETQYF
>TRBD2|.|TRBJ2-5|TRBV27
TGTGCCAGCAGTCCCGGGGTAGCGGGAAGCGGAGAGACCCAGTACTTC
CASSPGVAGSGETQYF
>.|few|TRBJ1-2|TRBV19
TGTGCCAGTAGTATATCCCCCAGGGTCCCTGGCTACACCTTC
CASSISPRVPGYTF
>TRBD1|.|TRBJ1-3|TRBV18
TGTGCCAGCTCACCGTCACAGGGGGCCTTCGGAAACACCATATATTTT
CASSPSQGAFGNTIYF
>.|.|TRBJ2-2|TRBV12-3/TRBV12-4
TGTGCCAGCAGTCGGAGCTTCGGGGAGCTGTTTTTT
CASSRSFGELFF
>TRBD1|.|TRBJ1-2|TRBV19
TGTGCCAGTAGCAAACGGGACAGCGTAACGGGAGGCTACACCTTC
CASSKRDSVTGGYTF
>.|.|TRBJ2-3|TRBV9
TGTGCCAGCAGCGTAGAGGCCCGCGGTGCAGGGTTAGCTCTAAATACGCAGTATTTT
CASSVEARGAGLALNTQYF
>.|.|TRBJ1-1|TRBV7-9
TGTGCCAGCAGCTTGCCCTCCGGGACATCAAACACTGAAGCTTTCTTT
CASSLPSGTSNTEAFF
>.|.|TRBJ2-7|TRBV5-4
TGTGCCAGCAGCCCCATAGACAGACCCCCCAACGAGCAGTACTTC
CASSPIDRPPNEQYF
>.|.|TRBJ2-7|TRBV27
TGTGCCAGCAGTTTACGCCCGCTAGACGAGCAGTACTTC
CASSLRPLDEQYF
>.|.|TRBJ1-1|TRBV7-9
TGTGCCAGCAGTACGATAGCAGGGTCTGCCACTGAAGCTTTCTTT
CASSTIAGSATEAFF
>.|.|TRBJ1-2|TRBV6-4
TGTGCCAGCATCCCCAGGGGTCCCTATGGCTACACCTTC
CASIPRGPYGYTF
>TRBD2|.|TRBJ2-2|TRBV19
TGTGCCAGTAGGACTAGCGGGAACACCGGGGAGCTGTTTTTT
CASRTSGNTGELFF
>TRBD1|once|TRBJ2-1|TRBV11-3
TGTGCCAGCAGCTTAAAGACAGGGGTCAATGAGCAGTTCTTC
CASSLKTGVNEQFF
>TRBD2|once|TRBJ2-1|TRBV4-1
TGCGCCAGCAGCCCCCCACTGAGCGGGAGGGCCTGGGAGCAGTTCTTC
CASSPPLSGRAWEQFF
>.|.|TRBJ1-6|TRBV2
TGTGCCAGCAGTCCATGGGGGGATAATTCACCCCTCCACTTT
CASSPWGDNSPLHF
>.|few|TRBJ1-4|TRBV10-3
TGTGCCATCAGGGCGGGGACTAATGAAAAACTGTTTTTT
CAIRAGTNEKLFF
>.|.|TRBJ1-5|TRBV4-2
TGTGCCAGCAGCCAAGATGGCGGGTATAGCAATCAGCCCCAGCATTTT
CASSQDGGYSNQPQHF
>TRBD1|.|TRBJ1-6|TRBV5-8
TGTGCCAGCAGCTCGGGACAGGGGACCCATAATTCACCCCTCCACTTT
CASSSGQGTHNSPLHF
>TRBD1|.|TRBJ2-5|TRBV3-1/TRBV3-2
TGTGCCAGCAGCCAAGATCCAGGGGGCGACCAAGAGACCCAGTACTTC
CASSQDPGGDQETQYF
>TRBD1|.|TRBJ1-2|TRBV29-1
TGCAGCGTGACACCGGGACAGGGGGCTCGAGGCTACACCTTC
CSVTPGQGARGYTF
>TRBD2|.|TRBJ2-2|TRBV7-2
TGTGCCAGCAGCTTAGACTCCCTAGCGGGAGGGTCCACCGGGGAGCTGTTTTTT
CASSLDSLAGGSTGELFF
>TRBD1|.|TRBJ2-5|TRBV11-2
TGTGCCAGCAGCTTAGGGACAGGGAGACAAGAGACCCAGTACTTC
CASSLGTGRQETQYF
>TRBD1|.|TRBJ2-5|TRBV15
TGTGCCACCACCGCGGACAGGCGGCCAGAGACCCAGTACTTC
CATTADRRPETQYF
>.|.|TRBJ1-3|TRBV28
TGTGCCAGCAGTTTATACCCAGGGACTGGAAACACCATATATTTT
CASSLYPGTGNTIYF
>.|.|TRBJ1-4|TRBV28
TGTGCCAGCAGTTTAGCGGGTGGCCCGACAGGACCCCAGGAAAAACTGTTTTTT
CASSLAGGPTGPQEKLFF
>.|.|TRBJ2-5|TRBV7-2
TGTGCCAGCAGCTTGGGTCCCGGGGGTGGGAAGACCCAGTACTTC
CASSLGPGGGKTQYF
>TRBD1|.|TRBJ2-3|TRBV5-1
TGCGCCAGCAGAGGCGGGACAGGGGCAGATACGCAGTATTTT
CASRGGTGADTQYF
>TRBD1|few|TRBJ2-7|TRBV6-1
TGTGCCAGCAGTGACCGGACAGGGCGGAACGAGCAGTACTTC
CASSDRTGRNEQYF
>TRBD1|.|TRBJ2-7|TRBV28
TGTGCCAGCACGTGGACAGGCCGCCCCTACGAGCAGTACTTC
CASTWTGRPYEQYF
>.|once|TRBJ1-6|TRBV4-1
TGCGCCAGCAGCCAAGGGCAACTGGTGGCAGGGTATTCACCCCTCCACTTT
CASSQGQLVAGYSPLHF
>.|.|TRBJ1-1|TRBV28
TGTGCCAGCAGTTTGCGGAATCTGAACACTGAAGCTTTCTTT
CASSLRNLNTEAFF
>TRBD2|.|TRBJ2-1|TRBV28
TGTGCCAGCAGCCGTAGTAGCGGGGGAGGGGTTTACAATGAGCAGTTCTTC
CASSRSSGGGVYNEQFF
>.|.|TRBJ2-3|TRBV5-5
TGTGCCAGCAGCCATTACCGGGATCTCACAGATACGCAGTATTTT
CASSHYRDLTDTQYF
>TRBD1|.|TRBJ1-2|TRBV4-2
TGTGCCAGCAGCCCCAGGGGGGACGGGTATGGCTACACCTTC
CASSPRGDGYGYTF
>.|.|TRBJ1-4|TRBV15
TGTGCCACCAGCTCATGGGGGCAGGGTCGTGAAAAACTGTTTTTT
CATSSWGQGREKLFF
>.|.|TRBJ1-2|TRBV18
TGTGCCAGCTCACCACAGGGGGACTATGGCTACACCTTC
CASSPQGDYGYTF
>.|.|TRBJ2-1|TRBV6-4
TGTGCCAGCAGTGACCCGGGACACTGGAGCTCCTACAATGAGCAGTTCTTC
CASSDPGHWSSYNEQFF
>TRBD1|.|TRBJ1-2|TRBV30
TGTGCCTGGGGAGGACAGGGGCGGTTAGGCTACACCTTC
CAWGGQGRLGYTF
>.|.|TRBJ2-5|TRBV5-6
TGTGCCAGCAGCTTTCGTCGAGGGCAAGAGACCCAGTACTTC
CASSFRRGQETQYF
>.|.|TRBJ1-5|TRBV19
TGTGCCAGTAGTATCAGATGGCAGGCCCGGCAGCCCCAGCATTTT
CASSIRWQARQPQHF